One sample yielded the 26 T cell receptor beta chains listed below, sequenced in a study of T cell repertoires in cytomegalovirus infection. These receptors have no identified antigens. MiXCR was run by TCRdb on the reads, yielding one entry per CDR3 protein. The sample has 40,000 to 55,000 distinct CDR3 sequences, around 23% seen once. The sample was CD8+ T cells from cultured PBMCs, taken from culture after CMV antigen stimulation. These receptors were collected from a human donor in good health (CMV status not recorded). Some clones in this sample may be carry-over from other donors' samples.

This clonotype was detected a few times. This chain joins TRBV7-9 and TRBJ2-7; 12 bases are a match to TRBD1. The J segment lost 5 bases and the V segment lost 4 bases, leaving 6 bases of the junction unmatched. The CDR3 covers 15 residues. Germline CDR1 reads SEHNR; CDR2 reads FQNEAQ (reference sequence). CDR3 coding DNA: TGTGCCAGCAGCTCCGGGACAGGGGGCCCCAACGAGCAGTACTTC. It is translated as CASSSGTGGPNEQYF.

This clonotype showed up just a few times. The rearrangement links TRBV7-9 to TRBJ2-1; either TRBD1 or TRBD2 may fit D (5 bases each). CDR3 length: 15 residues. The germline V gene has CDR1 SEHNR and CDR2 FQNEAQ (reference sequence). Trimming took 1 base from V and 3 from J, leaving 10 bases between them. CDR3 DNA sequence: TGTGCCAGCAGCTTAGGGGACCCAAACTACAATGAGCAGTTCTTC. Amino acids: CASSLGDPNYNEQFF.

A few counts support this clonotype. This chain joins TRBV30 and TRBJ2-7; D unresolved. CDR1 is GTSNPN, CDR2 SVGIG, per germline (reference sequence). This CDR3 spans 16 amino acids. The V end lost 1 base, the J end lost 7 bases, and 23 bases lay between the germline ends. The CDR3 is CAWSGLTGRPGGEQYF. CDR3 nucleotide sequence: TGTGCCTGGAGTGGCCTGACGGGTCGCCCGGGTGGTGAGCAGTACTTC.

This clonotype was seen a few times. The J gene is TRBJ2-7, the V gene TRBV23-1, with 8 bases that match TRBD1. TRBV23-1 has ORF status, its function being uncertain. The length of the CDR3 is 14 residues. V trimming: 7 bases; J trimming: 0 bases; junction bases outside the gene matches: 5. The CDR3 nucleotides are TGCGCCAGCAAGTGGACAGGGAGCTCCTACGAGCAGTACTTC. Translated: CASKWTGSSYEQYF.

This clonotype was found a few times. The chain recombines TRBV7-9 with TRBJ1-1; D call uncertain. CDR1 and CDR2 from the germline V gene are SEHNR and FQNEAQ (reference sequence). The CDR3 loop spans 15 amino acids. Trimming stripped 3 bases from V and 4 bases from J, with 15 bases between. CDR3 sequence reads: CASSLPLGSVTEAFF. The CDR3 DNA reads TGTGCCAGCAGCTTGCCCCTGGGATCGGTCACTGAAGCTTTCTTT.

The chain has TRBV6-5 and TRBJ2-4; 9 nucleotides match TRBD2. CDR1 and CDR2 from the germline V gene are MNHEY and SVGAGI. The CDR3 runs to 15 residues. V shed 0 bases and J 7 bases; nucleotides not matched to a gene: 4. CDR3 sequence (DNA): TGTGCCAGCAGTTACTCCGGGACTAGCTGGAACATTCAGTACTTC. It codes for CASSYSGTSWNIQYF.

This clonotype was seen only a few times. The CDR3 reads CASTQTFDRGSFPFYGYTF. In DNA form, the CDR3 reads TGTGCCAGCACCCAGACGTTCGACAGGGGGTCGTTCCCTTTCTATGGCTACACCTTC. The chain links TRBV6-2 or TRBV6-3 to TRBJ1-2; 9 nucleotides align to TRBD1. Looked up from germline, CDR1 is MNHEY and CDR2 is SVGEGT. There are 19 residues in the CDR3. V lost 7 bases to trimming and J lost 4 bases; unmatched junction nucleotides: 22.

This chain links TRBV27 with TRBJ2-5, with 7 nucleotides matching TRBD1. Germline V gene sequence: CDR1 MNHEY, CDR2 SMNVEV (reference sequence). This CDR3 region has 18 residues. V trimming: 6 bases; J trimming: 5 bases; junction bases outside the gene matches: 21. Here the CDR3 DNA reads TGTGCCAGCAGACCATACCGGACAGGCAACCTCTACGGGGAGACCCAGTACTTC. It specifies CASRPYRTGNLYGETQYF.

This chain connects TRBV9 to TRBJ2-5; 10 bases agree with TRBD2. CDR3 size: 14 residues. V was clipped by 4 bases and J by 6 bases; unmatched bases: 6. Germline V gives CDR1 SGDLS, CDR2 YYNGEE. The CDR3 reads CASSPSGRGQTQYF. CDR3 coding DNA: TGTGCCAGCAGCCCCAGCGGGAGGGGGCAGACCCAGTACTTC.

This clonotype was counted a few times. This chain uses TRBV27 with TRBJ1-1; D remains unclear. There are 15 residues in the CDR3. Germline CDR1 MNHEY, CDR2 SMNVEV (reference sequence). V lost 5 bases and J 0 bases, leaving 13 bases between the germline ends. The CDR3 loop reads CASSRLREVNTEAFF. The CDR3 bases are TGTGCCAGCAGTCGCCTTCGGGAGGTGAACACTGAAGCTTTCTTT.

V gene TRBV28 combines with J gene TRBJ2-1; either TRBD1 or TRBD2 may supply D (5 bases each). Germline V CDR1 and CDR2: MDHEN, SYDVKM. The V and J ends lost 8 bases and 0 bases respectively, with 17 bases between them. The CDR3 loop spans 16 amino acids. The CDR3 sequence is CASRLARGSSYNEQFF. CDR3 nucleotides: TGTGCCAGCCGGTTGGCGAGGGGTAGCTCCTACAATGAGCAGTTCTTC.

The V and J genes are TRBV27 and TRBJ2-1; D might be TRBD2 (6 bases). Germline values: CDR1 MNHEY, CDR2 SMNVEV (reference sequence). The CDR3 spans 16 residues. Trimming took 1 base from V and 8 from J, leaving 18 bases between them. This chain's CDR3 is CASSLWLGEAWDEQFF. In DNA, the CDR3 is TGTGCCAGCAGTTTATGGTTGGGGGAGGCATGGGATGAGCAGTTCTTC.

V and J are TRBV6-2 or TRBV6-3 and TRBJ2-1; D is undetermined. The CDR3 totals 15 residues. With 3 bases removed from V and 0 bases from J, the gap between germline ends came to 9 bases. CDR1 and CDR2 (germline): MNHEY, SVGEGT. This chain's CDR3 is CASSYLDNSYNEQFF. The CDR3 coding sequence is TGTGCCAGCAGTTATTTAGACAACTCCTACAATGAGCAGTTCTTC.

The DNA for the CDR3 is TGTGCCAGCAGGCAAACTCCGGGACAGAATTACAATGAGCAGTTCTTC. It yields the protein CASRQTPGQNYNEQFF. The chain recombines TRBV7-8 with TRBJ2-1; 7 positions match TRBD1. The CDR3 totals 16 residues. Germline trimming cut 6 bases from V and 4 bases from J; bases unmatched to any gene: 12. CDR1 is SGHVS, CDR2 FQNEAQ, per germline.

The CDR3 DNA follows: TGTGCCAGCAGCTTAACAGTTGGGCAAAACATTCAGTACTTC. It encodes CASSLTVGQNIQYF. V and J are TRBV7-2 and TRBJ2-4; no firm D call. Trimming shortened V by 2 bases and J by 5 bases, and 10 bases separated the two germline ends. The CDR3 is 14 amino acids. Germline CDR1 reads SGHTA; CDR2 reads FQGNSA.

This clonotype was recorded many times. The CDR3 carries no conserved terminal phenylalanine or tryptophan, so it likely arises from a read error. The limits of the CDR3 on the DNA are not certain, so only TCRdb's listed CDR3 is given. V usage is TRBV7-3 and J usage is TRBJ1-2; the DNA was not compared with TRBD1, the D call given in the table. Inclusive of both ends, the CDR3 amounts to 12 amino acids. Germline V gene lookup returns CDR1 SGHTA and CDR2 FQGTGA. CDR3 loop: CASHRPPGTDRC.

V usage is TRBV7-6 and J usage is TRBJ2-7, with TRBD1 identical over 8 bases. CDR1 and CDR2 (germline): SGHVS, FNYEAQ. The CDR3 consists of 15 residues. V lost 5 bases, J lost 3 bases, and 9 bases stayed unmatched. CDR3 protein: CASSPGTGGNYEQYF. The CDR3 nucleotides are TGTGCCAGCAGCCCAGGGACAGGTGGGAACTACGAGCAGTACTTC.

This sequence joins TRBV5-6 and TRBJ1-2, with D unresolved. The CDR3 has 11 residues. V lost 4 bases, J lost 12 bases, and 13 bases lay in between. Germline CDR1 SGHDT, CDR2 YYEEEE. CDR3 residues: CASSNPGTHTF. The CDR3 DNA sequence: TGTGCCAGCAGCAACCCCGGTACTCACACCTTC.

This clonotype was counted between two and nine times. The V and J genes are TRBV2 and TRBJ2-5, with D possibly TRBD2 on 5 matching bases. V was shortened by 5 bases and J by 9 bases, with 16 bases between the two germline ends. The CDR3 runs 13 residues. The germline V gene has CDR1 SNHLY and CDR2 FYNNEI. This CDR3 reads CASSPRTGLPQYF. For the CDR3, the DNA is TGTGCCAGCAGTCCAAGGACTGGTCTGCCCCAGTACTTC. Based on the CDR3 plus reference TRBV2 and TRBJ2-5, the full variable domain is EPEVTQTPSHQVTQMGQEVILRCVPISNHLYFYWYRQILGQKVEFLVSFYNNEISEKSEIFDDQFSVERPDGSNFTLKIRSTKLEDSAMYFCASSPRTGLPQYFGPGTRLLVL.

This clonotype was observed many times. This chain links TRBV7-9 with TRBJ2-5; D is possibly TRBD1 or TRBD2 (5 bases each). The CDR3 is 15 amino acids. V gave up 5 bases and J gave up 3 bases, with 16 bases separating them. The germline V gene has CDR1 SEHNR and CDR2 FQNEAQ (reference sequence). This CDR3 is CASSPPDGAKETQYF. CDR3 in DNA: TGTGCCAGCAGCCCCCCTGACGGGGCTAAAGAGACCCAGTACTTC.

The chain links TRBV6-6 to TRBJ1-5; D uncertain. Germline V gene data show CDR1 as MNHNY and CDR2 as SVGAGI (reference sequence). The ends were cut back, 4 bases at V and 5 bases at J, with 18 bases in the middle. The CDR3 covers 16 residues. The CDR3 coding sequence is TGTGCCAGCAGTTCCCCGCCCGGCACTTACTATCAGCCCCAGCATTTT. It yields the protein CASSSPPGTYYQPQHF.

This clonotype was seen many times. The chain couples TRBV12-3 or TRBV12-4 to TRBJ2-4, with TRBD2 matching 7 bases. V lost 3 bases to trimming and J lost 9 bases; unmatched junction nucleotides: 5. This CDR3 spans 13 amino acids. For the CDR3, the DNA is TGTGCCAGCAGTTTGCCTAGCGGCGGCATTCAGTACTTC. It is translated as CASSLPSGGIQYF.

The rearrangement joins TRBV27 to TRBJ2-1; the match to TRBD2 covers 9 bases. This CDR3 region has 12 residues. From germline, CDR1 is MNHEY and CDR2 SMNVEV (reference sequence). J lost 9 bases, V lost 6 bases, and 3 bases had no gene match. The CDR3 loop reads CASRRGGSEQFF. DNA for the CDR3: TGTGCCAGCAGGCGGGGGGGGAGTGAGCAGTTCTTC.

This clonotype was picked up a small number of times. CDR3 DNA: TGTGCCAGCAGCTCCCCCAGCCTCCCAGATACGCAGTATTTT. Translation gives CASSSPSLPDTQYF. The chain carries TRBV7-9 and TRBJ2-3; D gene uncertain. V was shortened by 4 bases and J by 4 bases, with 12 bases between the two germline ends. The CDR3 covers 14 residues. The germline gives CDR1 SEHNR, CDR2 FQNEAQ (reference sequence).

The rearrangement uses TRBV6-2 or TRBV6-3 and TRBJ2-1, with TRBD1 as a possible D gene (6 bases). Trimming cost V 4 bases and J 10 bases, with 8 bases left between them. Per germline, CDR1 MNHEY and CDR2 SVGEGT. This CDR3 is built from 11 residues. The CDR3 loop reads CASSWGREQFF. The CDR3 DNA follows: TGTGCCAGCAGTTGGGGGCGGGAGCAGTTCTTC.

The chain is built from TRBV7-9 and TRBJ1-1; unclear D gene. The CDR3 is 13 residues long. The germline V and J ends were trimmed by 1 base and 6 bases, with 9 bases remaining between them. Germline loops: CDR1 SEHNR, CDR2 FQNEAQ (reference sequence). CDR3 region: CASSLGRIPEAFF. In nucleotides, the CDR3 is TGTGCCAGCAGCTTAGGTCGGATCCCTGAAGCTTTCTTT.